This record concerns one T cell receptor beta chain sequence. What it recognizes is unknown. The sample has other DNA sequences that encode this CDR3 too. This record comes from a study of shared clonotypes between healthy human individuals. Per the germline V gene, CDR1 is KGHSH and CDR2 is LQKENI. The CDR3 spans 14 residues. The V end was cut by 0 bases, the J end by 3 bases, with 8 bases between. An assay was performed, and its level was deep. Genomic DNA of every subset was divided equally among multiple immunoSEQ plates. Assay: immunoSEQ multiplex PCR; the TCRdb copy retains only in-frame clones and omits some. The sample lists 2 million to 3 million clones, approximately 94% occurring once. Study observations and caveats: Generally, estimated richness proved larger in naive subsets than it did in memory subsets. Measured sharing among donors was expected to vary with sequencing depth.

J is TRBJ2-5 and V is TRBV18, with D maybe TRBD1 (5 bases). This receptor was taken from a man aged 18 to 30 in good health. Some clones in this sample may be carry-over from other donors' samples. Source material: naive CD4+ T cells from PBMCs. As to subset: CD45RA+ positively selected. The CDR3 loop reads CASSPPSGKETQYF. CDR3 nucleotides: TGTGCCAGCTCACCACCGTCAGGGAAAGAGACCCAGTACTTC. Drawing the rest from reference TRBV18 and TRBJ2-5, the complete variable domain is NAGVMQNPRHLVRRRGQEARLRCSPMKGHSHVYWYRQLPEEGLKFMVYLQKENIIDESGMPKERFSAEFPKEGPSILRIQQVVRGDSAAYFCASSPPSGKETQYFGPGTRLLVL.